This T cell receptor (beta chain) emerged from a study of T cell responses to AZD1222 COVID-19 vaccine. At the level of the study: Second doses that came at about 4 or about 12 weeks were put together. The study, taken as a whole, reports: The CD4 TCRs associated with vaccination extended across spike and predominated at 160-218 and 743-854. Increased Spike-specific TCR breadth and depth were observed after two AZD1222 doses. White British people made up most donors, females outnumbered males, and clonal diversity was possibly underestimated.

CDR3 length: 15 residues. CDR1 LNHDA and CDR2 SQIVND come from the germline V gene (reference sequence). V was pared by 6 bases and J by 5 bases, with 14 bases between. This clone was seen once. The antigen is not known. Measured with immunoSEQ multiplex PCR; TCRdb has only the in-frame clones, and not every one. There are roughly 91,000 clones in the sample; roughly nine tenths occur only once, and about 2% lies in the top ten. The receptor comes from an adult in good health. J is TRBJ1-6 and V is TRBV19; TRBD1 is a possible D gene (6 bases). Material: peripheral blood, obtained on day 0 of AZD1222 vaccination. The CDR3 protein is CASRTGQSDNSPLHF. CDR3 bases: TGTGCCAGTAGGACCGGACAGAGTGATAATTCACCCCTCCACTTT.